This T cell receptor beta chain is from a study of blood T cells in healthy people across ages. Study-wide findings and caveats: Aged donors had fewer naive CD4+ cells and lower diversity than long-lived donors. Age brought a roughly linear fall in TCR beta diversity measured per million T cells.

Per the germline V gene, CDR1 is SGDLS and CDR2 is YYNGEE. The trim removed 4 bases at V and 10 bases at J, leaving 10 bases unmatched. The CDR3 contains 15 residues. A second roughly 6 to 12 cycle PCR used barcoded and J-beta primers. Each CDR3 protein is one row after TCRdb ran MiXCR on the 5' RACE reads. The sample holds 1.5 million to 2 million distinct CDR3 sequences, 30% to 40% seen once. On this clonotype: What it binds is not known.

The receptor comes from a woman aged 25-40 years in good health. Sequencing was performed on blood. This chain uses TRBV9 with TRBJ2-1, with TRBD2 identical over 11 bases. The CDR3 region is CASSYVGTSGGEQFF. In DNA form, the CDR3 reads TGTGCCAGCAGCTACGTAGGGACTAGCGGCGGCGAGCAGTTCTTC.